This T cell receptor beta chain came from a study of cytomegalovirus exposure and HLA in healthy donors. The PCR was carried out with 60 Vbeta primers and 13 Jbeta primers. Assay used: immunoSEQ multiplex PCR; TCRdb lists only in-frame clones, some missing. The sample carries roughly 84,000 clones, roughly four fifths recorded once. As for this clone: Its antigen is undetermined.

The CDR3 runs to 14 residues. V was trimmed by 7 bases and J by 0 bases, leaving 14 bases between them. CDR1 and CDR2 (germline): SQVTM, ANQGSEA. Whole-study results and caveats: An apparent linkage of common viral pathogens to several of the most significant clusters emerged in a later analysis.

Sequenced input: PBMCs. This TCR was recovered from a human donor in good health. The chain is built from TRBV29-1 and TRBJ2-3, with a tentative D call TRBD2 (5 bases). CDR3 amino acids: CSGSRGPSTDTQYF. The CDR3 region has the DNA TGCAGCGGCAGTCGAGGGCCTAGCACAGATACGCAGTATTTT.